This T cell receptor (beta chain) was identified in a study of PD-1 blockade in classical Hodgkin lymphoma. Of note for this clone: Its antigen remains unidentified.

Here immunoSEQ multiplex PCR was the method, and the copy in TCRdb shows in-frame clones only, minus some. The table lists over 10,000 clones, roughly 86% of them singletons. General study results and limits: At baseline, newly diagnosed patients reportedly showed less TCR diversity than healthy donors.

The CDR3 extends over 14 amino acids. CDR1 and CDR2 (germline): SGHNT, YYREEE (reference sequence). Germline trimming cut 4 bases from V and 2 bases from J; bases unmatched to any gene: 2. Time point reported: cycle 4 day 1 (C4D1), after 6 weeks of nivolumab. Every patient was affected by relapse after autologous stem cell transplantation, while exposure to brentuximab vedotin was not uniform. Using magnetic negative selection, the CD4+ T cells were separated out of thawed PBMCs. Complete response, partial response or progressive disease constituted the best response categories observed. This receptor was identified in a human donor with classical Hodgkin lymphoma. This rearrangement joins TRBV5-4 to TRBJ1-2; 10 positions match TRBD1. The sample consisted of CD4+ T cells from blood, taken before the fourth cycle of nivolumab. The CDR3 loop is CASSATGGNYGYTF. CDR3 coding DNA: TGTGCCAGCAGCGCGACAGGGGGCAACTATGGCTACACCTTC.